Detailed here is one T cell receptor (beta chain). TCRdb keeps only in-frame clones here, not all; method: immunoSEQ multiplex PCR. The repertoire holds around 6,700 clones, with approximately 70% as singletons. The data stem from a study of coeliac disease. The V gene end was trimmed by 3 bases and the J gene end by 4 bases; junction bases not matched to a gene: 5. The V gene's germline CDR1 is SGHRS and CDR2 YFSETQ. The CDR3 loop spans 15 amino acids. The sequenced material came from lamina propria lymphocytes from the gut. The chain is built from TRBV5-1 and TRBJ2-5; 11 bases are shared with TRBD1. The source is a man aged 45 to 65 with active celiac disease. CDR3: CASSWTGGWGETQYF. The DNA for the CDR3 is TGCGCCAGCAGCTGGACAGGGGGCTGGGGAGAGACCCAGTACTTC.